This entry lists 24 T cell receptor beta chains sequenced from one sample in a study of blood T cells in healthy people across ages. Combining a sample-barcoded 5' primer with a J-beta primer mix, a second PCR ran for about 6 to 12 cycles. TCRdb re-called the 5' RACE reads with MiXCR, one entry per CDR3 protein. This sample has hundreds of thousands of distinct CDR3 sequences; roughly 50% occur once, and the top ten carry approximately 40%. Sequenced sample: blood. The receptors were sampled from a man in his fifties or sixties in good health.

In its sample, this clonotype was seen a few times. J is TRBJ2-5 and V is TRBV6-6; D is possibly TRBD2 (6 bases). Germline V gene data show CDR1 as MNHNY and CDR2 as SVGAGI (reference sequence). The CDR3 is 14 residues long. Trimming left V 4 bases short and J 2 bases short, with 11 bases between. This CDR3 is CASSFVAVQETQYF. The CDR3 DNA reads TGTGCCAGCAGTTTTGTAGCGGTACAAGAGACCCAGTACTTC.

The gene calls are TRBV3-1 and TRBJ2-5; D perhaps matches TRBD2 (5 bases). V was shortened by 1 base and J by 5 bases, with 11 bases between the two germline ends. This CDR3 has 14 amino acids. In germline, CDR1 is LGHDT, CDR2 YNNKEL (reference sequence). As DNA, the CDR3 is TGTGCCAGCAGCCAAGCAGTCACGGGGGAGACCCAGTACTTC. It specifies CASSQAVTGETQYF.

The chain employs TRBV29-1 and TRBJ1-2, with D possibly TRBD1 on 5 matching bases. Germline V gives CDR1 SQVTM, CDR2 ANQGSEA. The CDR3 totals 12 residues. The germline V and J ends were trimmed by 4 bases and 2 bases, with 8 bases remaining between them. This CDR3 is CSVVTVNYGYTF. CDR3 in DNA: TGCAGCGTTGTGACAGTAAACTATGGCTACACCTTC.

The chain employs TRBV12-3 or TRBV12-4 and TRBJ2-3; TRBD2 aligns across 7 bases. The CDR3 is made up of 14 amino acids. With V trimmed by 3 bases and J by 6 bases, 6 bases remained unmatched. Here the CDR3 DNA reads TGTGCCAGCAGTTTCAGTAGCGGGTCGGATACGCAGTATTTT. Its translation: CASSFSSGSDTQYF.

The chain combines TRBV28 with TRBJ1-2; D uncertain. The CDR3 sequence is 13 residues long. The germline V gene encodes CDR1 MDHEN and CDR2 SYDVKM. Trimming removed 5 bases at V and 3 bases at J, with 10 bases between. CDR3 sequence: CASSPPDDYGYTF. The CDR3 DNA follows: TGTGCCAGCAGTCCACCCGACGACTATGGCTACACCTTC.

J is TRBJ2-7 and V is TRBV4-2; D possibly uses TRBD1 or TRBD2 (5 bases each). CDR1 is LGHNA, CDR2 YNFKEQ, per germline. The CDR3 consists of 16 residues. Deletions cut 0 bases from V and 1 base from J, with 13 bases between. The CDR3 coding sequence is TGTGCCAGCAGCCAAGATGGGGCGGGCCTGTCCTACGAGCAGTACTTC. It yields the protein CASSQDGAGLSYEQYF.

This clonotype has just a few counts. The rearrangement joins TRBV5-1 to TRBJ1-2, with 8 positions matching TRBD1. Germline trimming cut 2 bases from V and 6 bases from J; bases unmatched to any gene: 12. Germline loops: CDR1 SGHRS, CDR2 YFSETQ. The CDR3 is 16 amino acids. The CDR3 spells CASSLGFRTGRDGYTF. In DNA form, the CDR3 reads TGCGCCAGCAGCTTAGGATTTAGGACAGGGCGGGATGGCTACACCTTC.

This chain uses TRBV6-6 with TRBJ1-2; D is unresolved. The CDR3 is made up of 11 amino acids. V lost 5 bases to trimming and J lost 7 bases, with 8 bases between them. CDR1 is MNHNY, CDR2 SVGAGI, per germline (reference sequence). The CDR3 coding sequence is TGTGCCAGCAGTGGAAGCTTTGGCTACACCTTC. Translating it yields CASSGSFGYTF.

J is TRBJ1-1 and V is TRBV5-1, with no clear D. Germline V gene sequence: CDR1 SGHRS, CDR2 YFSETQ. The CDR3 is 14 amino acids. V was cut by 5 bases and J by 4 bases, with 15 bases left in between. Here the CDR3 reads CASRLGYLGTEAFF. The CDR3 DNA is TGCGCCAGCAGACTGGGGTATTTAGGCACTGAAGCTTTCTTT.

The chain has TRBV12-3 or TRBV12-4 and TRBJ2-7; D unresolved. CDR3 size: 13 residues. V was trimmed by 3 bases and J by 2 bases, leaving 8 bases between them. In DNA, the CDR3 is TGTGCCAGCAGTTTGCGCAGAGCCTACGAGCAGTACTTC. Amino acid sequence: CASSLRRAYEQYF.

Details on this clonotype: Relative to the germline gene, one junction end is altered; a read error may explain this. The J gene is TRBJ1-1, the V gene TRBV9, with a tentative D call TRBD1 (6 bases). CDR1 SGDLS and CDR2 YYNGEE come from the germline V gene. CDR3 length equals 15 residues. The CDR3 nucleotides read TGTGCCAGTAGCGTAGGGCCGGGGGCGAACACTGAAGCTTTCTTT. Its translation is CASSVGPGANTEAFF.

The chain couples TRBV20-1 to TRBJ2-3; D not certain. V shed 0 bases and J shed 4 bases, with 5 bases lying between them. CDR1 is DFQATT and CDR2 is SNEGSKA in the germline V gene (reference sequence). The CDR3 is 12 residues long. In DNA form, the CDR3 reads TGCAGTGCTAGAGATCAAGCAGATACGCAGTATTTT. This encodes CSARDQADTQYF.

DNA of the CDR3: TGTGCCAGCAGCTTGGCGTTGGTAATTGGTGGACAGGGCCACCAAGAGACCCAGTACTTC. It translates to CASSLALVIGGQGHQETQYF. The chain recombines TRBV5-6 with TRBJ2-5; TRBD1 matches at 8 bases. Germline CDR1 is SGHDT and CDR2 is YYEEEE. Losses at the gene ends were 0 bases for V and 0 bases for J; bases not matched to a gene: 16. The CDR3 is made up of 20 amino acids.

J is TRBJ1-4 and V is TRBV3-1, with D hard to call. Germline CDR1 and CDR2: LGHDT and YNNKEL (reference sequence). Trimming left V 1 base short and J 0 bases short, with 9 bases between. This CDR3 has 16 amino acids. The CDR3 nucleotides are TGTGCCAGCAGCCAAGGTCAGGCGTCAACTAATGAAAAACTGTTTTTT. Protein: CASSQGQASTNEKLFF.

The chain uses TRBV6-1 and TRBJ2-5, with D uncertain. V shed 11 bases and J shed 5 bases, with 21 bases lying between them. The germline V gene encodes CDR1 MNHNS and CDR2 SASEGT. The CDR3 totals 14 residues. The CDR3 bases are TGTGCCGCATCAAGCCTCCTTACCCAGGAGACCCAGTACTTC. Amino acids: CAASSLLTQETQYF.

This chain uses TRBV7-2 with TRBJ2-5; TRBD2 agrees at 9 bases. The CDR3 runs 15 residues. Per germline, CDR1 SGHTA and CDR2 FQGNSA. V was pared by 1 base and J by 5 bases, with 5 bases of the junction left unmatched. The CDR3 here is CASSLVAGGRETQYF. The CDR3, as DNA: TGTGCCAGCAGCTTAGTTGCGGGGGGGCGGGAGACCCAGTACTTC.

V is TRBV7-9 and J is TRBJ1-2; D is perhaps TRBD1 (6 bases). The V and J ends lost 1 base and 7 bases respectively, with 13 bases between them. This CDR3 spans 14 amino acids. Germline V gene sequence: CDR1 SEHNR, CDR2 FQNEAQ (reference sequence). The CDR3 DNA sequence: TGTGCCAGCAGCTTAGGGACGGGGGCTGGTGGCTACACCTTC. It yields the protein CASSLGTGAGGYTF.

The chain employs TRBV6-1 and TRBJ1-2; maybe TRBD1 (6 bases). The CDR3 is made up of 16 amino acids. Per germline, CDR1 MNHNS and CDR2 SASEGT. V was cut by 7 bases and J by 3 bases, with 21 bases left in between. CDR3 protein: CASNVRQGPRHYGYTF. The CDR3 coding sequence is TGTGCCAGCAACGTCCGCCAGGGGCCGAGACACTATGGCTACACCTTC.

The chain recombines TRBV5-1 with TRBJ2-5; D perhaps matches TRBD2 (6 bases). The tail of the sequence fits TRBJ2-4 better, so the J call may be wrong. The germline CDR1 and CDR2 sequences are SGHRS and YFSETQ. This CDR3 is built from 15 residues. CDR3 coding DNA: TGCGCCAGCAGCGACATGGGACTGGGTTTCAACATTCAGTACTTC. Its translation: CASSDMGLGFNIQYF.

The J gene is TRBJ2-3, the V gene TRBV4-2; 12 bases match TRBD2. V shed 3 bases, J shed 8 bases, and the junction held 6 bases outside the gene matches. CDR3 length: 15 residues. The germline V gene has CDR1 LGHNA and CDR2 YNFKEQ. CDR3 amino acids: CASSQNPSGGATQYF. The CDR3 DNA reads TGTGCCAGCAGCCAGAACCCTAGCGGGGGGGCTACGCAGTATTTT.

The chain is built from TRBV6-5 and TRBJ1-4; TRBD1 matches 7 bases. Unmatched junction bases numbered 12, after V lost 11 bases and J lost 0 bases. Germline V gene sequence: CDR1 MNHEY, CDR2 SVGAGI. The CDR3 sequence is 16 residues long. The CDR3 reads CAGPWGRGATNEKLFF. The CDR3 nucleotides read TGTGCCGGCCCGTGGGGCAGGGGGGCAACTAATGAAAAACTGTTTTTT.

This sequence joins TRBV6-2 or TRBV6-3 and TRBJ2-1; unclear D gene. The germline gives CDR1 MNHEY, CDR2 SVGEGT. This CDR3 is built from 12 residues. V lost 6 bases, J lost 8 bases, and 11 bases lay in between. The CDR3 reads CASRPPAHEQFF. The CDR3 region has the DNA TGTGCCAGCAGGCCCCCCGCCCATGAGCAGTTCTTC.

J is TRBJ2-5 and V is TRBV11-2; D call uncertain. The CDR3 covers 14 residues. The V gene lost 1 base and the J gene lost 1 base, with 7 bases spanning the gap. Germline CDR1 and CDR2: SGHAT and FQNNGV. CDR3 in DNA: TGTGCCAGCAGCTTAGTAGGGCCCCAAGAGACCCAGTACTTC. Its protein product is CASSLVGPQETQYF.

This chain connects TRBV7-2 to TRBJ2-3; D may correspond to TRBD1 or TRBD2 (5 bases each). The CDR3 spans 15 residues. Deletions cut 1 base from V and 6 bases from J, with 14 bases between. The germline V gene has CDR1 SGHTA and CDR2 FQGNSA. Here the CDR3 reads CASSLGSGTVDTQYF. In DNA, the CDR3 is TGTGCCAGCAGCTTAGGGTCAGGGACCGTGGATACGCAGTATTTT. Complete variable domain (other parts from reference TRBV7-2 and TRBJ2-3): GAGVSQSPSNKVTEKGKDVELRCDPISGHTALYWYRQSLGQGLEFLIYFQGNSAPDKSGLPSDRFSAERTGGSVSTLTIQRTQQEDSAVYLCASSLGSGTVDTQYFGPGTRLTVL.